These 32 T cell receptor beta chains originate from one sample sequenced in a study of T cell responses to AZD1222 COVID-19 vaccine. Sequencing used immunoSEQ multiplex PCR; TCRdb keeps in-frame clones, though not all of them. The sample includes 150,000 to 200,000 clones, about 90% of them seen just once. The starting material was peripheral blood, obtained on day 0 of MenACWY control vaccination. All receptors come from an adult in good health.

CDR3 region: CASSPRSPAEAFF. CDR3 DNA sequence: TGCGCCAGCAGCCCCCGGAGTCCGGCTGAAGCTTTCTTT. The V gene is TRBV5-1, the J gene TRBJ1-1; unclear D gene. Trimming cost V 4 bases and J 6 bases, with 13 bases left between them. This CDR3 has 13 residues. Germline-derived CDR1 and CDR2 are SGHRS and YFSETQ.

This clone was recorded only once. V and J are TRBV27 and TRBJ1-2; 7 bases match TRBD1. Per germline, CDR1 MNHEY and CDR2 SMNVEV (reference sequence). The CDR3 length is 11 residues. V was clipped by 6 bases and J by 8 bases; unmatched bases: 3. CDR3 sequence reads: CASRRDSGYTF. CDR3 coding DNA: TGTGCCAGCAGAAGGGACAGCGGCTACACCTTC.

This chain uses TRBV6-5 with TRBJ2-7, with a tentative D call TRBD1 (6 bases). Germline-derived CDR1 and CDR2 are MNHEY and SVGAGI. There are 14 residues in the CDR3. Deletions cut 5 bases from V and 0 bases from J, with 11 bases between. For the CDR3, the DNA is TGTGCCAGCAGTAACCGGGACAACTCCTACGAGCAGTACTTC. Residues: CASSNRDNSYEQYF.

The CDR3 loop reads CASSLAPGGPYEQYF. The CDR3 DNA reads TGTGCCAGCAGCTTAGCACCGGGCGGGCCCTACGAGCAGTACTTC. The rearrangement joins TRBV11-2 to TRBJ2-7; maybe TRBD2 (5 bases). This CDR3 has 15 residues. Per germline, CDR1 SGHAT and CDR2 FQNNGV. The V and J ends lost 1 base and 2 bases respectively, with 12 bases between them.

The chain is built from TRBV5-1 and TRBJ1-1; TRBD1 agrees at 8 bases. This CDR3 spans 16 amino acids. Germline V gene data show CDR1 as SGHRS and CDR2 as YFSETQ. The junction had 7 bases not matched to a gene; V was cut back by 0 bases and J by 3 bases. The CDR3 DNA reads TGCGCCAGCAGCTTGGGTCCTGTGACAGGGGACACTGAAGCTTTCTTT. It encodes CASSLGPVTGDTEAFF.

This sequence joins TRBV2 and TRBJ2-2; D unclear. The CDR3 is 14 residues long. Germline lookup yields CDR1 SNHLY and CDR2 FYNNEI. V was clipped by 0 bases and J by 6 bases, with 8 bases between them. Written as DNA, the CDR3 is TGTGCCAGCAGTGAAGCGCCTGGGTCCGGGGAGCTGTTTTTT. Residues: CASSEAPGSGELFF.

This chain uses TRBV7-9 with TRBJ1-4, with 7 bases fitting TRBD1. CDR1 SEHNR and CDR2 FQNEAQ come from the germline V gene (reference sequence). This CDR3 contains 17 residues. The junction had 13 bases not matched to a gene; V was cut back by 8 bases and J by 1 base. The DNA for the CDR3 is TGTGCCAGCGGCGGGGACAGCGGCTCGTTAACTAATGAAAAACTGTTTTTT. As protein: CASGGDSGSLTNEKLFF.

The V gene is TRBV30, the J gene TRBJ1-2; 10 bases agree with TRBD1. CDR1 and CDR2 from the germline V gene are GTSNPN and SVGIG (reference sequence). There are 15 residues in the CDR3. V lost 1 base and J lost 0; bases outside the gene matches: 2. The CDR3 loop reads CAWSGQGASNYGYTF. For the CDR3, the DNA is TGTGCCTGGAGTGGACAGGGGGCATCTAACTATGGCTACACCTTC. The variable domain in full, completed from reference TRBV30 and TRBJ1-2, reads SQTIHQWPATLVQPVGSPLSLECTVEGTSNPNLYWYRQAAGRGLQLLFYSVGIGQISSEVPQNLSASRPQDRQFILSSKKLLLSDSGFYLCAWSGQGASNYGYTFGSGTRLTVV.

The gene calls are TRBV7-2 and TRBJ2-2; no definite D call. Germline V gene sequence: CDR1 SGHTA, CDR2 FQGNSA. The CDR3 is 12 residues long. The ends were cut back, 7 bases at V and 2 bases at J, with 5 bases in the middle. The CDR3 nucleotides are TGTGCCAGCAACCGCAACACCGGGGAGCTGTTTTTT. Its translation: CASNRNTGELFF.

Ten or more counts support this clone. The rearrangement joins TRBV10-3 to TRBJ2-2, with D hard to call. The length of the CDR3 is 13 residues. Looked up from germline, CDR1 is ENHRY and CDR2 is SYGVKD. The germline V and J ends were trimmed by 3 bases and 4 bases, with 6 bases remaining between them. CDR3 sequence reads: CAISDAGTGELFF. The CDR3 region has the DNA TGTGCCATCAGTGATGCCGGCACCGGGGAGCTGTTTTTT.

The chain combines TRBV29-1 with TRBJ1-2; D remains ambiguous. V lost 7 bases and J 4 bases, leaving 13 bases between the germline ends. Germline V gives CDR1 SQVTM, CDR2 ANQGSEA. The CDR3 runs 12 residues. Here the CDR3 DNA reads TGCAGCGCCAACTCCGGCCTCTATGGCTACACCTTC. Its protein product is CSANSGLYGYTF.

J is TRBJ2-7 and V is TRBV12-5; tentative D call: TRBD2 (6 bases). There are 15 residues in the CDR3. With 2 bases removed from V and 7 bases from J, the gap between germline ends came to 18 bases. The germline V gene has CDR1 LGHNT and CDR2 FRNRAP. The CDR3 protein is CASGLRVDGSGEQYF. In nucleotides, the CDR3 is TGTGCTAGTGGTTTGAGGGTCGACGGGAGTGGTGAGCAGTACTTC.

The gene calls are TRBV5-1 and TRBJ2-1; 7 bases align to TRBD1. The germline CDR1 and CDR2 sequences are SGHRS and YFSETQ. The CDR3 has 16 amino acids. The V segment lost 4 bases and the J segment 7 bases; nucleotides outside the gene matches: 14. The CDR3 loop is CASSPDQTGTGNEQFF. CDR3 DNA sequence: TGCGCCAGCAGCCCCGACCAGACAGGGACGGGGAATGAGCAGTTCTTC.

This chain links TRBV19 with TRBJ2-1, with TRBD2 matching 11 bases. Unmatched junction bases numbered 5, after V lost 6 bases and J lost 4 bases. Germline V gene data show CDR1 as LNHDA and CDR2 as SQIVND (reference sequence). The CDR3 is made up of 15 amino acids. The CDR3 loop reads CASSTGTSGYNEQFF. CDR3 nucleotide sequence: TGTGCCAGTAGCACCGGGACTAGCGGATACAATGAGCAGTTCTTC.

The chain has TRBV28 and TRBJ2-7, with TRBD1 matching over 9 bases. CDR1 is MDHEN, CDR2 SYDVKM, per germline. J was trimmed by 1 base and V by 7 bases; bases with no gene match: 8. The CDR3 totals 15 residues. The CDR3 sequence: CASTPSGTGSYEQYF. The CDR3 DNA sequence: TGTGCCAGCACCCCTTCCGGGACAGGGTCCTACGAGCAGTACTTC.

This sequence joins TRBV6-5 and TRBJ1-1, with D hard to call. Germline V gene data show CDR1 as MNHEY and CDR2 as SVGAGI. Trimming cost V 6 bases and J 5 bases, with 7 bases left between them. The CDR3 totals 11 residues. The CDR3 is CASSYLTEAFF. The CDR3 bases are TGTGCCAGCAGCTACCTGACTGAAGCTTTCTTT.

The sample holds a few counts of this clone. This CDR3 reads CASSGRQDSEAFF. The CDR3 DNA reads as TGTGCCAGTAGTGGGCGGCAGGACTCTGAAGCTTTCTTT. V gene TRBV19 combines with J gene TRBJ1-1; D gene unclear. The CDR3 totals 13 residues. V was clipped by 5 bases and J by 6 bases, with 13 bases between them. From germline, CDR1 is LNHDA and CDR2 SQIVND (reference sequence).

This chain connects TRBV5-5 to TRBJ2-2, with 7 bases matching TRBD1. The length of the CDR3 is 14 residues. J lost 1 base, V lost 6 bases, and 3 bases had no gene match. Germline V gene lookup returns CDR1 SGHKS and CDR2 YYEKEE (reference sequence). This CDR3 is CASTGDRNTGELFF. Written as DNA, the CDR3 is TGTGCCAGCACCGGGGACAGGAACACCGGGGAGCTGTTTTTT.

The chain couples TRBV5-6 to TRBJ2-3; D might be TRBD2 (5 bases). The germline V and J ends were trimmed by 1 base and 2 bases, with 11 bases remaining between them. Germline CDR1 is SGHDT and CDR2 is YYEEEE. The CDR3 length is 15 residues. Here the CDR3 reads CASSLWTRVTDTQYF. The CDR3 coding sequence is TGTGCCAGCAGCTTGTGGACGAGGGTCACAGATACGCAGTATTTT. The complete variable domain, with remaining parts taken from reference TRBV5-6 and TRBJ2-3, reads DAGVTQSPTHLIKTRGQQVTLRCSPKSGHDTVSWYQQALGQGPQFIFQYYEEEERQRGNFPDRFSGHQFPNYSSELNVNALLLGDSALYLCASSLWTRVTDTQYFGPGTRLTVL.

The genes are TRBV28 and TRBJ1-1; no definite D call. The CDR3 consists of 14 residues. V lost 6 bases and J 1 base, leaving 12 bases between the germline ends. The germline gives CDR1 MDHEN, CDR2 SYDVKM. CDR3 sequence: CASSWVGSNTEAFF. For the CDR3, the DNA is TGTGCCAGCAGCTGGGTGGGCTCGAACACTGAAGCTTTCTTT.

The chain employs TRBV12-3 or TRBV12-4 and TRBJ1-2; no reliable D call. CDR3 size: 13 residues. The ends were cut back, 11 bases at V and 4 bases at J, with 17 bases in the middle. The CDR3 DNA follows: TGTGCCTCCAGGCGGACCCAAGGCTATGGCTACACCTTC. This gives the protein CASRRTQGYGYTF.

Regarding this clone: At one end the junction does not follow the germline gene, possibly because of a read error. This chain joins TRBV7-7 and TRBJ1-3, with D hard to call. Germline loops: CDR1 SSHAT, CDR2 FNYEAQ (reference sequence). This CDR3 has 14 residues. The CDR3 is CASSPTISGNTIYF. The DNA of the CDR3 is TGTGCTAGCAGCCCGACGATCTCTGGAAACACCATATATTTT. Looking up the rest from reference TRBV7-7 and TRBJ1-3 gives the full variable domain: GAGVSQSPRYKVTKRGQDVTLRCDPISSHATLYWYQQALGQGPEFLTYFNYEAQPDKSGLPSDRFSAERPEGSISTLTIQRTEQRDSAMYRCASSPTISGNTIYFGEGSWLTVV.

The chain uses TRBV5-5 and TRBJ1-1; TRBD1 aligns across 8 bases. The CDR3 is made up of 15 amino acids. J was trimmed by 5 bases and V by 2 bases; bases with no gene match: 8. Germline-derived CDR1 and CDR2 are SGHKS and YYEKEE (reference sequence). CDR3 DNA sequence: TGTGCCAGCAGCTTTTCAGGGGGCCGGGGAACTGAAGCTTTCTTT. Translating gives CASSFSGGRGTEAFF. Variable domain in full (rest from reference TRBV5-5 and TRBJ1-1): DAGVTQSPTHLIKTRGQQVTLRCSPISGHKSVSWYQQVLGQGPQFIFQYYEKEERGRGNFPDRFSARQFPNYSSELNVNALLLGDSALYLCASSFSGGRGTEAFFGQGTRLTVV.

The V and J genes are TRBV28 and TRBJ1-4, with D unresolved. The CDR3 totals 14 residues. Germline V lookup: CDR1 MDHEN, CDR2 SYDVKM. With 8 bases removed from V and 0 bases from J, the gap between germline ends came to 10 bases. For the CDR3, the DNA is TGTGCCAGCCTGCCGGGTCCAACTAATGAAAAACTGTTTTTT. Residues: CASLPGPTNEKLFF.

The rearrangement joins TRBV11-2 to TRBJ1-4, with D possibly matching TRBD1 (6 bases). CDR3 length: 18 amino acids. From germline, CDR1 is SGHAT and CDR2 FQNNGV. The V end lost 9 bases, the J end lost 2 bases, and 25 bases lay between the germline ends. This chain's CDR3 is CARGSGEPDARTNEKLFF. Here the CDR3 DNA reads TGTGCCAGAGGATCAGGGGAACCCGATGCTCGCACTAATGAAAAACTGTTTTTT.

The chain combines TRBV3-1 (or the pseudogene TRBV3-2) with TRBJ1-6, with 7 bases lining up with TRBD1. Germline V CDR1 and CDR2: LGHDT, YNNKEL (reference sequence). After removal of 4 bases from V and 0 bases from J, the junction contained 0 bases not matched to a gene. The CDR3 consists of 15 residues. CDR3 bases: TGTGCCAGCAGCCCAGGGGGCTCCTATAATTCACCCCTCCACTTT. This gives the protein CASSPGGSYNSPLHF.

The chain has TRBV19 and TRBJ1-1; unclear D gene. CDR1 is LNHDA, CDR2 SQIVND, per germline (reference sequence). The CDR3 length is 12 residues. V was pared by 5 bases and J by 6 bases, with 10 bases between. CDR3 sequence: CASSPGRSEAFF. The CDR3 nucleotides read TGTGCCAGTAGTCCTGGACGATCTGAAGCTTTCTTT. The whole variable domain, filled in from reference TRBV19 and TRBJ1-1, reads DGGITQSPKYLFRKEGQNVTLSCEQNLNHDAMYWYRQDPGQGLRLIYYSQIVNDFQKGDIAEGYSVSREKKESFPLTVTSAQKNPTAFYLCASSPGRSEAFFGQGTRLTVV.

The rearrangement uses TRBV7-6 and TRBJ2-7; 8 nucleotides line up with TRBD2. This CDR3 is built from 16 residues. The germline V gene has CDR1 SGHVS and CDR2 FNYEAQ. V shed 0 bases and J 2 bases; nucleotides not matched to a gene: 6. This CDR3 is CASSLAPTSGAYEQYF. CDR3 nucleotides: TGTGCCAGCAGCTTAGCCCCAACTAGCGGCGCCTACGAGCAGTACTTC.

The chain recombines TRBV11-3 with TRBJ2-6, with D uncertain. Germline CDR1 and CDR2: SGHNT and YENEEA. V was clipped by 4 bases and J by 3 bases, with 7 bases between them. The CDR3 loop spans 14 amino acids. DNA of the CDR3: TGTGCCAGCAGCTCCCGTGGTGGGGCCAACGTCCTGACTTTC. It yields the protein CASSSRGGANVLTF.

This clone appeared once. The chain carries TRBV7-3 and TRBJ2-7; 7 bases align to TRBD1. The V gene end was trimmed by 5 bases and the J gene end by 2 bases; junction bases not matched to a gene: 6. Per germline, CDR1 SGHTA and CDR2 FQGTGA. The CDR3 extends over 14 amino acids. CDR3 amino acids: CASSPGDRPYEQYF. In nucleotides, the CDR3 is TGTGCCAGCAGCCCAGGGGACAGACCCTACGAGCAGTACTTC. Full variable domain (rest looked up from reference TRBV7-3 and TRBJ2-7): GAGVSQTPSNKVTEKGKYVELRCDPISGHTALYWYRQSLGQGPEFLIYFQGTGAADDSGLPNDRFFAVRPEGSVSTLKIQRTERGDSAVYLCASSPGDRPYEQYFGPGTRLTVT.

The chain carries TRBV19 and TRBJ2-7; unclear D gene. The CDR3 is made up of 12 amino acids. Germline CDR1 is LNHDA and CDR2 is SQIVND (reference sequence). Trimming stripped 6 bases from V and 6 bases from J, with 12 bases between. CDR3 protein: CASRLSRCEQYF. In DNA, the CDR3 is TGTGCCAGTAGACTGAGTAGGTGCGAGCAGTACTTC.

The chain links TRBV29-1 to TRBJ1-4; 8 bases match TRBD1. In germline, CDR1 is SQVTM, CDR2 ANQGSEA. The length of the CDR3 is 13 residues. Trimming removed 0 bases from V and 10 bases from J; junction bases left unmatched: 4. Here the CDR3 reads CSVEEDRGGKLFF. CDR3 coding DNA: TGCAGCGTTGAAGAAGACAGGGGCGGAAAACTGTTTTTT.